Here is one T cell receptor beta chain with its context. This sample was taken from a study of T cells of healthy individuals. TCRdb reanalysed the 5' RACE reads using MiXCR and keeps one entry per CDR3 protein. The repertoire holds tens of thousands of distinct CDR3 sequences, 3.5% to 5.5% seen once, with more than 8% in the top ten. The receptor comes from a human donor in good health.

CDR3 loop: CASSDQETSANEQFF. The CDR3 bases are TGTGCCAGCAGTGACCAGGAGACTAGCGCAAATGAGCAGTTCTTC. V and J are TRBV6-4 and TRBJ2-1; 8 bases are a match to TRBD2. J lost 7 bases, V lost 2 bases, and 7 bases had no gene match. The CDR3 sequence is 15 residues long. CDR1 and CDR2 (germline): MRHNA, SNTAGT.